The entry below describes one T cell receptor (beta chain). These data come from a study of T cell changes during pregnancy in multiple sclerosis. The protocol was immunoSEQ multiplex PCR, while the TCRdb copy is restricted to in-frame clones and leaves out a portion. This sample has roughly 110,000 clones, with 80% to 95% found just once. Germline V lookup: CDR1 MGHDK, CDR2 SYGVNS. Trimming removed 2 bases at V and 7 bases at J, with 14 bases between. The CDR3 loop spans 14 amino acids. This chain connects TRBV25-1 to TRBJ1-2; D gene unclear. This TCR was sampled from a female donor with multiple sclerosis, enrolled in a pregnancy study. The sample in question was peripheral blood, obtained after pregnancy. This chain's CDR3 is CASSEPGRESGYTF. DNA for the CDR3: TGTGCCAGCAGTGAACCCGGGAGGGAGAGTGGCTACACCTTC.